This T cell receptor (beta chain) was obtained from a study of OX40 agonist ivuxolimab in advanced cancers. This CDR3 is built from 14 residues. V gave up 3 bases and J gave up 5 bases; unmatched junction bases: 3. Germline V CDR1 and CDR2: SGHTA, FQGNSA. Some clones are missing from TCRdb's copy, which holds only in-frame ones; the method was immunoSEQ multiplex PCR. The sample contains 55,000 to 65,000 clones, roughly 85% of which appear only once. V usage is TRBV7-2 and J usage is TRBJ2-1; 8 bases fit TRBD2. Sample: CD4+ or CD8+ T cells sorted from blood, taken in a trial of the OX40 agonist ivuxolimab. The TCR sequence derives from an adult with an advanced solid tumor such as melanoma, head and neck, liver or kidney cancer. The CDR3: CASSLTSDHNEQFF. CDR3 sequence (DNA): TGTGCCAGCAGCTTGACTAGCGACCACAATGAGCAGTTCTTC. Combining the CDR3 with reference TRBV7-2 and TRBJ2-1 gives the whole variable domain GAGVSQSPSNKVTEKGKDVELRCDPISGHTALYWYRQSLGQGLEFLIYFQGNSAPDKSGLPSDRFSAERTGGSVSTLTIQRTQQEDSAVYLCASSLTSDHNEQFFGPGTRLTVL.